This TCR beta chain was identified in a study of vaccination and CD4 T cells after COVID-19. Across the study: Blood was drawn a median around 66 days post second dose, range 14 to 241. Study outcomes and limitations: Relatively few convalescent patients were studied, without early post-infection timepoints.

The Oncomine TCR Beta short-read assay sequenced DNA from cultured CD4+ T cells. TCRdb re-called the PCR reads with MiXCR, one entry per CDR3 protein. The repertoire consists of 9,500 to 10,000 distinct CDR3 sequences, with 30% to 35% occurring once and the leading ten covering under 35%. The treatment was: roughly 10-day PBMC culture with coronavirus spike peptide pools or control peptides (ViraFEST assay). Ahead of the COVID-19 pandemic (2011-2018), the CD4+ T cells of the unexposed donor were collected. Unexposed donors' CD4+ T cells were tested against SARS-CoV-2 S/N and four cold-coronavirus spikes when cell numbers allowed. V lost 4 bases and J 1 base, leaving 13 bases between the germline ends. This CDR3 is 15 amino acids long. Per germline, CDR1 SGHTA and CDR2 FQGTGA. This clonotype has more than one count but fewer than ten. Its antigen is unidentified.

Specimen: CD4+ T cells from blood, cultured in vitro. The TCR originated in a human donor in good health. V is TRBV7-3 and J is TRBJ1-1, with D possibly being TRBD1 (6 bases). CDR3 in amino acids: CASSSQGGGNTEAFF. The CDR3 DNA reads TGTGCCAGCAGCTCGCAGGGAGGGGGGAACACTGAAGCTTTCTTT.